The next 19 T cell receptor beta chains were all read from a single sample in a study of shared clonotypes between healthy human individuals. Sequencing used immunoSEQ multiplex PCR; TCRdb keeps in-frame clones, though not all of them. The sample lists some 1 million clones, under 80% occurring once. The specimen was memory CD4+ T cells sorted from blood. Specified subset: CD45RA-negative fraction. The receptors originated from a man younger than 35 in good health.

This clone occurred a few times. This sequence joins TRBV5-8 and TRBJ2-6; D may be TRBD2 (6 bases). V was shortened by 2 bases and J by 0 bases, with 12 bases between the two germline ends. The V gene's germline CDR1 is SGHTS and CDR2 YDEGEE. The CDR3 covers 17 residues. This CDR3 is CASSFYSGDSGANVLTF. Here the CDR3 DNA reads TGTGCCAGCAGCTTCTACTCGGGGGACTCTGGGGCCAACGTCCTGACTTTC.

The V and J genes are TRBV7-2 and TRBJ2-7; weak D call: TRBD1 (6 bases). Trimming removed 3 bases at V and 3 bases at J, with 15 bases between. The CDR3 runs to 15 residues. CDR1 SGHTA and CDR2 FQGNSA come from the germline V gene. CDR3 in DNA: TGTGCCAGCAGCTTCACAGGGCTCGACTACTACGAGCAGTACTTC. This sequence encodes CASSFTGLDYYEQYF.

The chain employs TRBV11-3 and TRBJ1-2, with D tentatively TRBD1 (5 bases). Germline V gene sequence: CDR1 SGHNT, CDR2 YENEEA. V lost 2 bases and J 4 bases, leaving 14 bases between the germline ends. The CDR3 is made up of 15 amino acids. The CDR3 DNA reads as TGTGCCAGCAGCTTAAGGGACCTCGGGCCCTATGGCTACACCTTC. Translation: CASSLRDLGPYGYTF.

This clone was seen only once. This sequence joins TRBV6-1 and TRBJ1-2; TRBD1 might be the D (6 bases). Trimming removed 10 bases from V and 1 base from J, with 13 bases in between. Germline lookup yields CDR1 MNHNS and CDR2 SASEGT. This CDR3 has 13 residues. CDR3 in amino acids: CATRTDFNYGYTF. In DNA, the CDR3 is TGTGCCACCCGGACAGATTTTAACTATGGCTACACCTTC.

This sequence joins TRBV5-4 and TRBJ2-2; D uncertain. From germline, CDR1 is SGHNT and CDR2 YYREEE (reference sequence). The CDR3 has 14 residues. Trimming removed 2 bases at V and 1 base at J, with 6 bases between. DNA for the CDR3: TGTGCCAGCAGCTTTGCAGGGAACACCGGGGAGCTGTTTTTT. It codes for CASSFAGNTGELFF.

This clone came up a few times. The chain carries TRBV30 and TRBJ2-5, with D maybe TRBD2 (6 bases). The CDR3 consists of 15 residues. The V and J ends lost 0 bases and 2 bases respectively, with 13 bases between them. Germline CDR1 GTSNPN, CDR2 SVGIG (reference sequence). The CDR3 loop reads CAWSVGAGLQETQYF. In DNA, the CDR3 is TGTGCCTGGAGTGTGGGAGCGGGCTTACAAGAGACCCAGTACTTC.

The V and J genes are TRBV6-1 and TRBJ1-5, with D possibly matching TRBD1 (6 bases). In germline, CDR1 is MNHNS, CDR2 SASEGT. The CDR3 has 16 amino acids. Trimming stripped 3 bases from V and 6 bases from J, with 18 bases between. For the CDR3, the DNA is TGTGCCAGCAGTGACCACACCGGGGGGGGCCCTCAGCCCCAGCATTTT. As protein: CASSDHTGGGPQPQHF.

Remarks on this clone: Other DNA sequences in this specimen translate into the identical CDR3. V usage is TRBV6-1 and J usage is TRBJ1-2; 7 nucleotides match TRBD1. The CDR3 spans 12 residues. The trim removed 6 bases at V and 7 bases at J, leaving 5 bases unmatched. CDR1 is MNHNS, CDR2 SASEGT, per germline. The CDR3 loop is CASRTGASGYTF. CDR3 nucleotide sequence: TGTGCCAGCAGAACAGGGGCCTCTGGCTACACCTTC.

The chain couples TRBV6-1 to TRBJ2-6; D gene uncertain. This CDR3 region has 16 residues. V lost 2 bases to trimming and J lost 4 bases, with 12 bases between them. Germline values: CDR1 MNHNS, CDR2 SASEGT. The chain's CDR3 is CASSEKLGKGANVLTF. The CDR3 DNA follows: TGTGCCAGCAGTGAAAAACTGGGCAAAGGGGCCAACGTCCTGACTTTC.

A note on this clone: Distinct nucleotide sequences in the sample also encode this CDR3. The chain links TRBV5-1 to TRBJ1-1; D gene ambiguous. Germline V lookup: CDR1 SGHRS, CDR2 YFSETQ. Trimming removed 1 base at V and 0 bases at J, with 7 bases between. The CDR3 is 14 amino acids. The DNA for the CDR3 is TGCGCCAGCAGCTTGAGCGGAATGAACACTGAAGCTTTCTTT. Translating gives CASSLSGMNTEAFF.

The chain employs TRBV5-4 and TRBJ2-5, with D possibly being TRBD1 (7 bases). This CDR3 has 14 residues. The V end lost 4 bases, the J end lost 5 bases, and 15 bases lay between the germline ends. Germline lookup yields CDR1 SGHNT and CDR2 YYREEE (reference sequence). The CDR3 loop reads CASSGGGRWETQYF. For the CDR3, the DNA is TGTGCCAGCAGCGGAGGGGGCAGGTGGGAGACCCAGTACTTC.

The rearrangement links TRBV5-4 to TRBJ2-7; D is uncertain. The germline V gene has CDR1 SGHNT and CDR2 YYREEE (reference sequence). The CDR3 length is 13 residues. Trimming left V 0 bases short and J 5 bases short, with 9 bases between. The CDR3 reads CASSLAFRNEQYF. CDR3 coding DNA: TGTGCCAGCAGCTTGGCCTTTAGGAACGAGCAGTACTTC. The entire variable domain, with the rest obtained from reference TRBV5-4 and TRBJ2-7, is as follows: ETGVTQSPTHLIKTRGQQVTLRCSSQSGHNTVSWYQQALGQGPQFIFQYYREEENGRGNFPPRFSGLQFPNYSSELNVNALELDDSALYLCASSLAFRNEQYFGPGTRLTVT.

V is TRBV6-6 and J is TRBJ2-1, with 10 positions matching TRBD1. Germline V CDR1 and CDR2: MNHNY, SVGAGI (reference sequence). With 5 bases clipped from V and 3 bases from J, the junction kept 4 bases outside the gene matches. The CDR3 is made up of 15 amino acids. In nucleotides, the CDR3 is TGTGCCAGCAGTCCAGGACAGGGGGGCTACAATGAGCAGTTCTTC. This encodes CASSPGQGGYNEQFF.

The V and J genes are TRBV7-2 and TRBJ1-2; possible D gene TRBD1, 5 bases. The CDR3 loop spans 17 amino acids. The germline V gene encodes CDR1 SGHTA and CDR2 FQGNSA. The ends were cut back, 8 bases at V and 0 bases at J, with 22 bases in the middle. The DNA of the CDR3 is TGTGCCAGCGGTCCGGGGGGGTCGTCGATAGCTAACTATGGCTACACCTTC. Protein: CASGPGGSSIANYGYTF. Using reference TRBV7-2 and TRBJ1-2 for the parts outside the CDR3, the full variable domain is GAGVSQSPSNKVTEKGKDVELRCDPISGHTALYWYRQSLGQGLEFLIYFQGNSAPDKSGLPSDRFSAERTGGSVSTLTIQRTQQEDSAVYLCASGPGGSSIANYGYTFGSGTRLTVV.

DNA for the CDR3: TGTGCCAGCAGCGTGGTGGGACAGGGCTATGGCTACACCTTC. Residues: CASSVVGQGYGYTF. The chain links TRBV9 to TRBJ1-2, with 9 nucleotides matching TRBD1. The J segment lost 4 bases and the V segment lost 2 bases, leaving 3 bases of the junction unmatched. From germline, CDR1 is SGDLS and CDR2 YYNGEE. The CDR3 runs to 14 residues. Filled out from reference TRBV9 and TRBJ1-2, the complete variable domain reads DSGVTQTPKHLITATGQRVTLRCSPRSGDLSVYWYQQSLDQGLQFLIQYYNGEERAKGNILERFSAQQFPDLHSELNLSSLELGDSALYFCASSVVGQGYGYTFGSGTRLTVV.

The chain joins TRBV10-3 to TRBJ2-5; D perhaps matches TRBD2 (6 bases). V was trimmed by 6 bases and J by 3 bases, leaving 11 bases between them. The CDR3 has 13 amino acids. CDR1 is ENHRY, CDR2 SYGVKD, per germline. As DNA, the CDR3 is TGTGCCATCAGCGGGACTCCGGAAGAGACCCAGTACTTC. Translation: CAISGTPEETQYF.

The chain couples TRBV7-8 to TRBJ2-2; maybe TRBD1 (6 bases). Per germline, CDR1 SGHVS and CDR2 FQNEAQ. The CDR3 extends over 15 amino acids. Deletions cut 2 bases from V and 3 bases from J, with 10 bases between. CDR3 in DNA: TGTGCCAGCAGCTTAACAGGGTCGGACACCGGGGAGCTGTTTTTT. Amino acid sequence: CASSLTGSDTGELFF. The full variable domain, in which reference TRBV7-8 and TRBJ2-2 provide the parts outside the CDR3, is GAGVSQSPRYKVAKRGQDVALRCDPISGHVSLFWYQQALGQGPEFLTYFQNEAQLDKSGLPSDRFFAERPEGSVSTLKIQRTQQEDSAVYLCASSLTGSDTGELFFGEGSRLTVL.

Worth noting for this clone: The same CDR3 also results from other DNA sequences found in this sample. The gene calls are TRBV29-1 and TRBJ1-3; D is unresolved. Germline V lookup: CDR1 SQVTM, CDR2 ANQGSEA. This CDR3 is built from 13 residues. The V end was cut by 4 bases, the J end by 0 bases, with 7 bases between. DNA of the CDR3: TGCAGCGTTGTCGCTTCCTCTGGAAACACCATATATTTT. Its protein product is CSVVASSGNTIYF.

The chain is built from TRBV6-1 and TRBJ2-7; 10 nucleotides match TRBD1. Trimming removed 4 bases from V and 0 bases from J; junction bases left unmatched: 6. The CDR3 spans 16 residues. Per germline, CDR1 MNHNS and CDR2 SASEGT. The CDR3 protein is CASSVQTGGFSYEQYF. CDR3 in DNA: TGTGCCAGCAGTGTACAGACAGGGGGCTTCTCCTACGAGCAGTACTTC.